Listed below are T cell receptor beta chains from one sample, sequenced in a study of lymphopenia after photon versus proton radiotherapy. Repertoires were generated with immunoSEQ multiplex PCR, while TCRdb's copy carries only in-frame clones and drops some. Among roughly 18,000 clones listed, 84% were seen once. Here the sequenced sample was peripheral blood, taken from a patient treated with photon-based radiotherapy. Receptors originate from a woman aged 45-65 years with pancreatic cancer. The CDR3 runs from the conserved cysteine through the conserved F or W. The D gene is left open where the match is weak. Size tells how often a clone was seen (once, few, many) or the class of an expanded clone, and some rows leave it out.

clone_size: .; v_call: TRBV4-2; j_call: TRBJ1-4; cdr3_length: 23; d_call: TRBD1; cdr3_nt: TGTGCCAGCAGCCAAGAGGTAGTTGGGGGGCCTGGGACAGGGACTTCGATTAATGAAAAACTGTTTTTT; cdr3_aa: CASSQEVVGGPGTGTSINEKLFF
clone_size: few; v_call: TRBV6-5; j_call: TRBJ2-7; cdr3_length: 13; d_call: TRBD1; cdr3_nt: TGTGCCAGCAGTTGGGACAGGGACTACGAGCAGTACTTC; cdr3_aa: CASSWDRDYEQYF
clone_size: .; v_call: TRBV6-5; j_call: TRBJ2-1; cdr3_length: 14; d_call: .; cdr3_nt: TGTGCCAGCAGTTACTACGACAGTAATAATGAGCAGTTCTTC; cdr3_aa: CASSYYDSNNEQFF
clone_size: .; v_call: TRBV4-2; j_call: TRBJ2-3; cdr3_length: 19; d_call: TRBD2; cdr3_nt: TGTGCCAGCAGCCAGTCCCCCGGGACTAGCGGGAGGGCGGGAGGTACGCAGTATTTT; cdr3_aa: CASSQSPGTSGRAGGTQYF
clone_size: once; v_call: TRBV6-6; j_call: TRBJ1-3; cdr3_length: 16; d_call: .; cdr3_nt: TGTGCCAGCAGTTACTCTGACAGCCGCTCTGGAAACACCATATATTTT; cdr3_aa: CASSYSDSRSGNTIYF
clone_size: .; v_call: TRBV6-6; j_call: TRBJ1-2; cdr3_length: 14; d_call: .; cdr3_nt: TGTGCCAGCAGTTCGACAGCAGTTGACTATGGCTACACCTTC; cdr3_aa: CASSSTAVDYGYTF
clone_size: once; v_call: TRBV21-1; j_call: TRBJ1-5; cdr3_length: 19; d_call: .; cdr3_nt: TGTGCCAGCCCGTGGGTTGACAGGAGGGGGGGCAATAGCAATCAGCCCCAGCATTTT; cdr3_aa: CASPWVDRRGGNSNQPQHF
clone_size: .; v_call: TRBV28; j_call: TRBJ1-3; cdr3_length: 15; d_call: .; cdr3_nt: TGTGCCAGCAGTTTGTTCGAGGAGGCTGGAAACACCATATATTTT; cdr3_aa: CASSLFEEAGNTIYF
clone_size: .; v_call: TRBV27; j_call: TRBJ2-7; cdr3_length: 16; d_call: TRBD1; cdr3_nt: TGTGCCAGCAGTCCTCAGCGGCCAGGGACAGGAAACGAGCAGTACTTC; cdr3_aa: CASSPQRPGTGNEQYF
clone_size: .; v_call: TRBV10-1; j_call: TRBJ2-5; cdr3_length: 14; d_call: .; cdr3_nt: TGCGCCAGCAGTAATCCGGGGGCTTCAGAGACCCAGTACTTC; cdr3_aa: CASSNPGASETQYF
clone_size: .; v_call: TRBV21-1; j_call: TRBJ1-3; cdr3_length: 18; d_call: .; cdr3_nt: TGTGCCAGCAGCCACCGACAAAGACTGTACAGGGGAGGAAACACCATATATTTT; cdr3_aa: CASSHRQRLYRGGNTIYF
clone_size: .; v_call: TRBV11-1; j_call: TRBJ2-1; cdr3_length: 14; d_call: TRBD2; cdr3_nt: TGTGCCAGCAGGGGGCTAGCGGAGCACAATGAGCAGTTCTTC; cdr3_aa: CASRGLAEHNEQFF
clone_size: .; v_call: TRBV5-1; j_call: TRBJ2-7; cdr3_length: 14; d_call: TRBD2; cdr3_nt: TGCGCCAGCAGCCCTAGCGGGAGTGTTTACGAGCAGTACTTC; cdr3_aa: CASSPSGSVYEQYF
clone_size: once; v_call: TRBV7-9; j_call: TRBJ2-7; cdr3_length: 15; d_call: TRBD1; cdr3_nt: TGTGCCAGCAGCCCCCTTCCGGGACAGGATGTCAAGCAGTACTTC; cdr3_aa: CASSPLPGQDVKQYF
clone_size: .; v_call: TRBV7-9; j_call: TRBJ2-1; cdr3_length: 17; d_call: .; cdr3_nt: TGTGCCAGCAGCTTAGACACGGGACTCCTCTCCTACAATGAGCAGTTCTTC; cdr3_aa: CASSLDTGLLSYNEQFF
clone_size: .; v_call: TRBV28; j_call: TRBJ1-1; cdr3_length: 14; d_call: .; cdr3_nt: TGTGCCAGCAGTTTAATCAGTGGGAACACTGAAGCTTTCTTT; cdr3_aa: CASSLISGNTEAFF
clone_size: few; v_call: TRBV7-9; j_call: TRBJ2-3; cdr3_length: 14; d_call: .; cdr3_nt: TGTGCCAGCAGCTTGGACGGCCGTACAGATACGCAGTATTTT; cdr3_aa: CASSLDGRTDTQYF
clone_size: .; v_call: TRBV7-2; j_call: TRBJ2-3; cdr3_length: 19; d_call: TRBD2; cdr3_nt: TGTGCCAGCAGCTTAGCGCAGGGGGGACTAGCGGAGACCCGGGATACGCAGTATTTT; cdr3_aa: CASSLAQGGLAETRDTQYF
clone_size: .; v_call: TRBV15; j_call: TRBJ2-7; cdr3_length: 16; d_call: TRBD1; cdr3_nt: TGTGCCACCAGCACCTGGATGACAGGGGGAACCTACGAGCAGTACTTC; cdr3_aa: CATSTWMTGGTYEQYF
clone_size: once; v_call: TRBV4-3; j_call: TRBJ2-2; cdr3_length: 16; d_call: .; cdr3_nt: TGCGCCAGCAGCCAAGATGGGGCGGGAAGCGCCGGGGAGCTGTTTTTT; cdr3_aa: CASSQDGAGSAGELFF
clone_size: once; v_call: TRBV7-3; j_call: TRBJ2-1; cdr3_length: 13; d_call: .; cdr3_nt: TGTGCCAGCAGCAAACAGCAATATGGCGAGCAGTTCTTC; cdr3_aa: CASSKQQYGEQFF
clone_size: .; v_call: TRBV6-1; j_call: TRBJ2-7; cdr3_length: 13; d_call: .; cdr3_nt: TGTGCCGTCCGGGAAGGCCTGACCTACGAGCAGTACTTC; cdr3_aa: CAVREGLTYEQYF
clone_size: .; v_call: TRBV7-7; j_call: TRBJ2-5; cdr3_length: 15; d_call: .; cdr3_nt: TGTGCCAGCAGTCTTCTTTTGGACAGCCAAGAGACCCAGTACTTC; cdr3_aa: CASSLLLDSQETQYF
clone_size: once; v_call: TRBV19; j_call: TRBJ2-7; cdr3_length: 14; d_call: TRBD1; cdr3_nt: TGTGCCAGTAGTATAACAGGGGTTGTCCGAGAGCAGTACTTC; cdr3_aa: CASSITGVVREQYF
clone_size: few; v_call: TRBV19; j_call: TRBJ2-1; cdr3_length: 14; d_call: .; cdr3_nt: TGTGCCAGTAGACCGGAGAGGTCCTACAATGAGCAGTTCTTC; cdr3_aa: CASRPERSYNEQFF
clone_size: few; v_call: TRBV5-1; j_call: TRBJ1-5; cdr3_length: 13; d_call: .; cdr3_nt: TGCGCCAGCAGCCCGACGGGGGGACAGCCCCAGCATTTT; cdr3_aa: CASSPTGGQPQHF
clone_size: .; v_call: TRBV28; j_call: TRBJ2-4; cdr3_length: 15; d_call: TRBD1; cdr3_nt: TGTGCCAGCAGTCTGGGTGGGCAGGGGGCACACATTCAGTACTTC; cdr3_aa: CASSLGGQGAHIQYF
clone_size: .; v_call: TRBV19; j_call: TRBJ2-7; cdr3_length: 15; d_call: .; cdr3_nt: TGTGCCAGTAGTATATCCGGGACCCTCCTTGGCGAGCAGTACTTC; cdr3_aa: CASSISGTLLGEQYF
clone_size: .; v_call: TRBV29-1; j_call: TRBJ2-7; cdr3_length: 17; d_call: TRBD2; cdr3_nt: TGCAGCGTTGGGGGACTAGCGGGAGGGGGAAACTCCTACGAGCAGTACTTC; cdr3_aa: CSVGGLAGGGNSYEQYF
clone_size: .; v_call: TRBV9; j_call: TRBJ1-1; cdr3_length: 12; d_call: .; cdr3_nt: TGTGCCAGCAGCGCCGCGGGGAGTGAAGCTTTCTTT; cdr3_aa: CASSAAGSEAFF
clone_size: .; v_call: TRBV5-8; j_call: TRBJ2-1; cdr3_length: 11; d_call: .; cdr3_nt: TGTGCCAGCAGCTCCAACAATGAGCAGTTCTTC; cdr3_aa: CASSSNNEQFF
clone_size: .; v_call: TRBV9; j_call: TRBJ1-2; cdr3_length: 14; d_call: .; cdr3_nt: TGTGCCAGCAGCGCGTTAAGGGGCAACTATGGCTACACCTTC; cdr3_aa: CASSALRGNYGYTF
clone_size: once; v_call: TRBV7-9; j_call: TRBJ2-1; cdr3_length: 17; d_call: TRBD1; cdr3_nt: TGTGCCAGCACTCCCCGTCCGGGACAGGACTCCTACAATGAGCAGTTCTTC; cdr3_aa: CASTPRPGQDSYNEQFF
clone_size: .; v_call: TRBV6-5; j_call: TRBJ2-3; cdr3_length: 16; d_call: TRBD2; cdr3_nt: TGTGCCAGCAGTTACTCGCGGGGGGCCGGCACAGATACGCAGTATTTT; cdr3_aa: CASSYSRGAGTDTQYF
clone_size: .; v_call: TRBV28; j_call: TRBJ2-2; cdr3_length: 16; d_call: TRBD2; cdr3_nt: TGTGCCAGCAGCAAACTGACGGGCGGGAGAGCCGGGGAGCTGTTTTTT; cdr3_aa: CASSKLTGGRAGELFF
clone_size: .; v_call: TRBV28; j_call: TRBJ1-1; cdr3_length: 14; d_call: .; cdr3_nt: TGTGCCAGCAGTTTCAGGGGATTGGGGACTGAAGCTTTCTTT; cdr3_aa: CASSFRGLGTEAFF